The source of this T cell receptor beta chain is a study of long-term antiretroviral therapy in people with HIV. immunoSEQ v3.0 was run at survey level. The target of sequencing was about 40,000-55,000 T-cell genomes per sample. Profiled with immunoSEQ multiplex PCR; TCRdb holds only in-frame clones, not every one. The sample consists of tens of thousands of clones, over 75% of them appearing once. CDR3 length: 14 residues. The sequences come from unsorted PBMCs, collected 0.5 years after starting antiretroviral therapy. The chain combines TRBV21-1 with TRBJ2-4; the table's D call of TRBD2 was not tested on the DNA. TRBV21-1 is a recognized pseudogene. The receptor comes from a woman younger than 35 with HIV. The CDR3 DNA reads as TGTGCCAGCAGCAAAGGGGCCTGGCGGGACATTCAGTACTTC. Its translation: CASSKGAWRDIQYF.